Described below is a single TCR beta chain sequence and its context. Its cognate antigen is unknown. The second PCR ran about 6 to 11 cycles with a sample-barcoded 5' primer and J-beta primers. TCRdb redid the calling of the 5' RACE reads with MiXCR, one entry per CDR3 protein. Counted here are about 600,000 distinct CDR3 sequences, 45% to 55% occurring once; the ten biggest clones make up around 23%. In germline, CDR1 is LGHDT, CDR2 YNNKEL (reference sequence). Trimming took 0 bases from V and 7 from J, leaving 13 bases between them. The CDR3 covers 15 residues. These data are taken from a study of blood T cells in healthy people across ages. General observations from the study: Whereas aged donors had fewer naive CD4+ cells, long-lived donors had more of them and higher diversity.

This chain joins TRBV3-1 and TRBJ1-5; D unresolved. Sequences were obtained from blood. The TCR comes from an elderly man in good health. The CDR3 here is CASSQDLGGPQPQHF. The CDR3, as DNA: TGTGCCAGCAGCCAAGATCTGGGTGGACCGCAGCCCCAGCATTTT.